Each of the 5 T cell receptor beta chains below was sequenced from the same sample in a study of blood T cells in healthy people across ages. For the second PCR, which ran for about 6 to 11 cycles, a sample-barcoded 5' primer and a J-beta primer mix were used. TCRdb analysed the 5' RACE reads with MiXCR anew, one entry per CDR3 protein. The table includes about 1.5 million distinct CDR3 sequences, approximately 42% detected once. Specimen: blood. The origin of the receptors is a woman aged 18-30 years in good health.

The chain joins TRBV29-1 to TRBJ2-2; D possibly corresponds to TRBD2 (5 bases). Germline V CDR1 and CDR2: SQVTM, ANQGSEA. Deletions cut 4 bases from V and 8 bases from J, with 8 bases between. The CDR3 sequence is 11 residues long. This CDR3 reads CSVAGKGELFF. The CDR3 DNA sequence: TGCAGCGTTGCGGGGAAAGGGGAGCTGTTTTTT.

J is TRBJ2-4 and V is TRBV24-1, with D hard to call. The CDR3 contains 13 residues. The V end was cut by 4 bases, the J end by 13 bases, with 16 bases between. Germline V CDR1 and CDR2: KGHDR, SFDVKD. The CDR3 spells CATSDPLRNEQYF. The CDR3 DNA is TGTGCCACCAGTGACCCTCTTCGAAATGAGCAGTACTTC.

This chain joins TRBV5-5 and TRBJ2-5, with 7 positions matching TRBD2. This CDR3 is built from 16 residues. With V trimmed by 5 bases and J by 11 bases, 21 bases remained unmatched. Germline-derived CDR1 and CDR2 are SGHKS and YYEKEE (reference sequence). CDR3 coding DNA: TGTGCCAGCAGTGACGTAGCGGCGGGACTATCCAATGAGCAGTACTTC. Encoded protein: CASSDVAAGLSNEQYF.

This chain uses TRBV5-1 with TRBJ2-2; 8 bases are a match to TRBD1. Germline lookup yields CDR1 SGHRS and CDR2 YFSETQ. CDR3 length: 16 amino acids. Germline trimming cut 4 bases from V and 4 bases from J; bases unmatched to any gene: 9. This CDR3 reads CASSGTDRGSTGELFF. For the CDR3, the DNA is TGCGCCAGCAGCGGGACTGACAGGGGCAGCACCGGGGAGCTGTTTTTT.

Note on this clonotype: Without the conserved terminal phenylalanine or tryptophan, this CDR3 likely stems from a read error. The chain links TRBV6-2 or TRBV6-3 to TRBJ2-1, with D maybe TRBD2 (5 bases). The CDR3 has 17 amino acids. The V end was cut by 7 bases, the J end by 0 bases, with 19 bases between. CDR1 MNHEY and CDR2 SVGEGT come from the germline V gene. CDR3: CASTNMVLAVSYNEQFS. For the CDR3, the DNA is TGTGCCAGCACAAACATGGTTCTAGCCGTCTCCTACAATGAGCAGTTCTCC.